The rows below give T cell receptor beta chains drawn from one sample of a study of blood T cell repertoires in COVID-19. Profiled with immunoSEQ multiplex PCR; TCRdb holds only in-frame clones, not every one. The repertoire holds about 71,000 clones, with about 86% as singletons. The specimen sequenced was peripheral blood. These receptors were collected from a man between 65 and 85 years old with acute or convalescent COVID-19. The CDR3 runs from the conserved cysteine through the conserved F or W. A D gene is named only where the DNA matches it firmly. Not every row has a clone size; where given, it reads once, few, many or a size class.

j_call: TRBJ1-1
clone_size: NA
d_call: TRBD1
v_call: TRBV19
cdr3_nt: TGTGCCAGTAGTATACGCAGGGGGGATGAAGCTTTCTTT
cdr3_aa: CASSIRRGDEAFF

j_call: TRBJ2-7
clone_size: NA
d_call: NA
v_call: TRBV2
cdr3_nt: TGTGCCAGCAGTACACCCATCTACGAGCAGTACTTC
cdr3_aa: CASSTPIYEQYF

j_call: TRBJ1-5
clone_size: NA
d_call: TRBD1
v_call: TRBV4-2
cdr3_nt: TGTGCCAGCAGCCAAGGAGGGGGCGGACAGCCCCAGCATTTT
cdr3_aa: CASSQGGGGQPQHF

j_call: TRBJ2-2
clone_size: many
d_call: NA
v_call: TRBV29-1
cdr3_nt: TGCAGCGCCATGCGGGGCACGAACACCGGGGAGCTGTTTTTT
cdr3_aa: CSAMRGTNTGELFF

j_call: TRBJ2-3
clone_size: NA
d_call: NA
v_call: TRBV5-1
cdr3_nt: TGCGCCAGCAGCTTGGCGGCGGGTTTCACAGATACGCAGTATTTT
cdr3_aa: CASSLAAGFTDTQYF

j_call: TRBJ1-4
clone_size: NA
d_call: NA
v_call: TRBV6-5
cdr3_nt: TGTGCCAGCAGGAGGGCAACTAATGAAAAACTGTTTTTT
cdr3_aa: CASRRATNEKLFF

j_call: TRBJ2-3
clone_size: NA
d_call: NA
v_call: TRBV9
cdr3_nt: TGTGCCAGCAGCGTCGGGACTCCTAAAGAAGGAGATACGCAGTATTTT
cdr3_aa: CASSVGTPKEGDTQYF

j_call: TRBJ1-2
clone_size: few
d_call: NA
v_call: TRBV27
cdr3_nt: TGTGCCAGCAGTACGGAGGGGGGGCTTGGCTACACCTTC
cdr3_aa: CASSTEGGLGYTF

j_call: TRBJ1-1
clone_size: NA
d_call: NA
v_call: TRBV7-2
cdr3_nt: TGTGCCAGCAGCTTAGAACGGTTGAACACTGAAGCTTTCTTT
cdr3_aa: CASSLERLNTEAFF

j_call: TRBJ2-7
clone_size: NA
d_call: NA
v_call: TRBV28
cdr3_nt: TGTGCCAGCAGTTTATCTGAGAGCTCCTACGAGCAGTACTTC
cdr3_aa: CASSLSESSYEQYF

j_call: TRBJ2-3
clone_size: NA
d_call: NA
v_call: TRBV19
cdr3_nt: TGTGCCAGTAGTGCCCGGCCTAGTCGCACAGATACGCAGTATTTT
cdr3_aa: CASSARPSRTDTQYF

j_call: TRBJ1-2
clone_size: NA
d_call: TRBD1
v_call: TRBV11-2
cdr3_nt: TGTGCCAGCAGCCAGACAGGGTATCAAGGCTACACCTTC
cdr3_aa: CASSQTGYQGYTF

j_call: TRBJ2-1
clone_size: few
d_call: TRBD2
v_call: TRBV7-9
cdr3_nt: TGTGCCAGCAGCTTAGAGCGGGGGGATGAGCAGTTCTTC
cdr3_aa: CASSLERGDEQFF

j_call: TRBJ1-1
clone_size: once
d_call: TRBD1
v_call: TRBV6-5
cdr3_nt: TGTGCCAGCGCCTGGGACAGCAGAATTAACACTGAAGCTTTCTTT
cdr3_aa: CASAWDSRINTEAFF

j_call: TRBJ2-5
clone_size: NA
d_call: TRBD1
v_call: TRBV4-2
cdr3_nt: TGTGCCAGCAGCCCTCGACAGGGGACAGAGACCCAGTACTTC
cdr3_aa: CASSPRQGTETQYF

j_call: TRBJ2-7
clone_size: NA
d_call: TRBD1
v_call: TRBV28
cdr3_nt: TGTGCCAGCAGTTCTCCGGGACAGGGATCCTACGAGCAGTACTTC
cdr3_aa: CASSSPGQGSYEQYF

j_call: TRBJ2-7
clone_size: NA
d_call: NA
v_call: TRBV19
cdr3_nt: TGTGCCAGTAGTAAGCGTGGGCAGGGGAACGACCGGACCTACGAGCAGTACTTC
cdr3_aa: CASSKRGQGNDRTYEQYF

j_call: TRBJ1-5
clone_size: NA
d_call: TRBD1
v_call: TRBV9
cdr3_nt: TGTGCCAGCAGTCCAACAGGGGGCGCGGATCAGCCCCAGCATTTT
cdr3_aa: CASSPTGGADQPQHF

j_call: TRBJ1-1
clone_size: NA
d_call: TRBD1
v_call: TRBV5-4
cdr3_nt: TGTGCCAGCAGCTTGGTCTCCCGACAGGGAACTGAAGCTTTCTTT
cdr3_aa: CASSLVSRQGTEAFF

j_call: TRBJ1-1
clone_size: once
d_call: NA
v_call: TRBV7-9
cdr3_nt: TGTGCCAGCAGCCCTACTGAAGCTTTCTTT
cdr3_aa: CASSPTEAFF

j_call: TRBJ2-1
clone_size: NA
d_call: TRBD2
v_call: TRBV4-2
cdr3_nt: TGTGCCAGCAGCGATCTTAGCGGGAGACGGGTGTACAATGAGCAGTTCTTC
cdr3_aa: CASSDLSGRRVYNEQFF

j_call: TRBJ1-4
clone_size: NA
d_call: TRBD1
v_call: TRBV5-8
cdr3_nt: TGTGCCAGCAGCTTAGACGGGACAGGGCTCGAAAAACTGTTTTTT
cdr3_aa: CASSLDGTGLEKLFF

j_call: TRBJ2-3
clone_size: once
d_call: NA
v_call: TRBV29-1
cdr3_nt: TGCAGCGCGACTAACCCCGAAGTGGATACGCAGTATTTT
cdr3_aa: CSATNPEVDTQYF

j_call: TRBJ2-5
clone_size: NA
d_call: NA
v_call: TRBV3-1/TRBV3-2
cdr3_nt: TGTGCCAGCAGCCAAGCCACGGCCAGCGCGGTTACCCAGTACTTC
cdr3_aa: CASSQATASAVTQYF

j_call: TRBJ2-5
clone_size: NA
d_call: TRBD2
v_call: TRBV28
cdr3_nt: TGTGCCACTTCAAATCGACTAGCGTTCGGAACTCAGACCCAGTACTTC
cdr3_aa: CATSNRLAFGTQTQYF

j_call: TRBJ2-2
clone_size: NA
d_call: TRBD2
v_call: TRBV5-1
cdr3_nt: TGCGCCAGCAGCTCCCGGACTAGGGCGGACACCGGGGAGCTGTTTTTT
cdr3_aa: CASSSRTRADTGELFF

j_call: TRBJ1-2
clone_size: few
d_call: TRBD1
v_call: TRBV30
cdr3_nt: TGTGCCCGAACTCCCGCGACAGGGGGTGGCTACACCTTC
cdr3_aa: CARTPATGGGYTF

j_call: TRBJ2-3
clone_size: NA
d_call: NA
v_call: TRBV10-3
cdr3_nt: TGTGCCATCAGTGACCTAGATACGCAGTATTTT
cdr3_aa: CAISDLDTQYF

j_call: TRBJ1-5
clone_size: once
d_call: NA
v_call: TRBV18
cdr3_nt: TGTGCCAGCTCACCAAGCGGGGGAGGGGGTAGCAATCAGCCCCAGCATTTT
cdr3_aa: CASSPSGGGGSNQPQHF

j_call: TRBJ2-3
clone_size: once
d_call: TRBD1
v_call: TRBV12-3/TRBV12-4
cdr3_nt: TGTGCCAGCAGTTTTAGGACAGGGGATACGCAGTATTTT
cdr3_aa: CASSFRTGDTQYF

j_call: TRBJ1-1
clone_size: NA
d_call: TRBD1
v_call: TRBV28
cdr3_nt: TGTGCCAGCAGTTTTCCCAAGGGACAGGGGGCTAACACTGAAGCTTTCTTT
cdr3_aa: CASSFPKGQGANTEAFF

j_call: TRBJ2-1
clone_size: NA
d_call: NA
v_call: TRBV2
cdr3_nt: TGTGCCAGCAGTGAATTAAGCGGTGAGCAGTTCTTC
cdr3_aa: CASSELSGEQFF

j_call: TRBJ1-2
clone_size: NA
d_call: TRBD1
v_call: TRBV5-5
cdr3_nt: TGTGCCAGCAGCTCCGGGACAGGGGTTAACTATGGCTACACCTTC
cdr3_aa: CASSSGTGVNYGYTF

j_call: TRBJ2-7
clone_size: NA
d_call: NA
v_call: TRBV27
cdr3_nt: TGTGCCAGCAGTCCCCACGGGTCCTACGAGCAGTACTTC
cdr3_aa: CASSPHGSYEQYF

j_call: TRBJ2-7
clone_size: NA
d_call: NA
v_call: TRBV6-5
cdr3_nt: TGTGCCAGCAGTTACTCGACCAATGCGGGCTCCTACGAGCAGTACTTC
cdr3_aa: CASSYSTNAGSYEQYF

j_call: TRBJ2-7
clone_size: NA
d_call: NA
v_call: TRBV28
cdr3_nt: TGTGCCAGCAGTTTCCTGAGGACCTACGAGCAGTACTTC
cdr3_aa: CASSFLRTYEQYF

j_call: TRBJ1-1
clone_size: NA
d_call: TRBD1
v_call: TRBV6-2/TRBV6-3
cdr3_nt: TGTGCCAGCAGTCTGACAGGGGCCGCTGAAGCTTTCTTT
cdr3_aa: CASSLTGAAEAFF

j_call: TRBJ2-3
clone_size: NA
d_call: NA
v_call: TRBV2
cdr3_nt: TGTGCCAGCAGTGCGCTAGAGGCAGATACGCAGTATTTT
cdr3_aa: CASSALEADTQYF

j_call: TRBJ2-1
clone_size: NA
d_call: NA
v_call: TRBV21-1
cdr3_nt: TGTGCCAGCAGCAAGGCCCGCCTAGCGCCAAACCTCAATGAGCAGTTCTTC
cdr3_aa: CASSKARLAPNLNEQFF

j_call: TRBJ1-1
clone_size: NA
d_call: NA
v_call: TRBV27
cdr3_nt: TGTGCCAGCAGTTCTGGGACTACGACCACTGAAGCTTTCTTT
cdr3_aa: CASSSGTTTTEAFF

j_call: TRBJ1-1
clone_size: NA
d_call: TRBD1
v_call: TRBV6-2/TRBV6-3
cdr3_nt: TGTGCCAGCAGCAGACAGGGGACCACTGAAGCTTTCTTT
cdr3_aa: CASSRQGTTEAFF

j_call: TRBJ2-5
clone_size: NA
d_call: NA
v_call: TRBV5-1
cdr3_nt: TGCGCCAGCAGCTTGCCGACAGGGCCTAGGGGAGGAGAGACCCAGTACTTC
cdr3_aa: CASSLPTGPRGGETQYF

j_call: TRBJ1-2
clone_size: once
d_call: TRBD1
v_call: TRBV5-5
cdr3_nt: TGTGCCAGCAGCCCGGGACAGGAGGGCTACACCTTC
cdr3_aa: CASSPGQEGYTF

j_call: TRBJ1-5
clone_size: once
d_call: NA
v_call: TRBV19
cdr3_nt: TGTGCCAGTACCAGGGCACATACCTACAGCAATCAGCCCCAGCATTTT
cdr3_aa: CASTRAHTYSNQPQHF

j_call: TRBJ2-4
clone_size: many
d_call: TRBD2
v_call: TRBV4-3
cdr3_nt: TGCGCCAGCAGCCAGGCTACTAGCGGGTTCAGCAGCGGCATTCAGTACTTC
cdr3_aa: CASSQATSGFSSGIQYF

j_call: TRBJ1-5
clone_size: NA
d_call: NA
v_call: TRBV30
cdr3_nt: TGTGCCTGGAGTACACCAGGCCCCAATCAGCCCCAGCATTTT
cdr3_aa: CAWSTPGPNQPQHF

j_call: TRBJ2-3
clone_size: NA
d_call: TRBD2
v_call: TRBV6-1
cdr3_nt: TGTGCCAGCAGTGAAGTGTTAGCGGGTTCCACAGATACGCAGTATTTT
cdr3_aa: CASSEVLAGSTDTQYF

j_call: TRBJ1-6
clone_size: NA
d_call: NA
v_call: TRBV28
cdr3_nt: TGTGCCAGCAGTTTACGGACAGCCAATTCACCCCTCCACTTT
cdr3_aa: CASSLRTANSPLHF

j_call: TRBJ2-1
clone_size: NA
d_call: NA
v_call: TRBV7-8
cdr3_nt: TGTGCCAGCAGCTTAGTATGGCGTCAGGCTAACGATGAGCAGTTCTTC
cdr3_aa: CASSLVWRQANDEQFF

j_call: TRBJ2-2
clone_size: NA
d_call: TRBD2
v_call: TRBV11-3
cdr3_nt: TGTGCCAGCAGCCCGGGACTAGCGGGAGGGGCCGGGGAGCTGTTTTTT
cdr3_aa: CASSPGLAGGAGELFF

j_call: TRBJ2-1
clone_size: NA
d_call: TRBD2
v_call: TRBV7-9
cdr3_nt: TGTGCCAGCAGCTTCACTAGCGGGGATAATGAGCAGTTCTTC
cdr3_aa: CASSFTSGDNEQFF

j_call: TRBJ1-2
clone_size: NA
d_call: TRBD1
v_call: TRBV18
cdr3_nt: TGTGCCAGCTCACTCACCGGGACAGAATATGGCTACACCTTC
cdr3_aa: CASSLTGTEYGYTF

j_call: TRBJ2-1
clone_size: NA
d_call: NA
v_call: TRBV29-1
cdr3_nt: TGCAGCGTTGTCTGGCTCAGACAGTCGCCCTCCTACAATGAGCAGTTCTTC
cdr3_aa: CSVVWLRQSPSYNEQFF

j_call: TRBJ2-1
clone_size: NA
d_call: TRBD2
v_call: TRBV7-8
cdr3_nt: TGTGCCAGCAGCTTATCAGCGGGAGGGGACCTATACAATGAGCAGTTCTTC
cdr3_aa: CASSLSAGGDLYNEQFF

j_call: TRBJ2-2
clone_size: NA
d_call: TRBD2
v_call: TRBV7-7
cdr3_nt: TGTGCCAGCAGCTTGACTAGCGGATCGAACACCGGGGAGCTGTTTTTT
cdr3_aa: CASSLTSGSNTGELFF

j_call: TRBJ2-2
clone_size: NA
d_call: NA
v_call: TRBV28
cdr3_nt: TGTGCCAGCAGTTTCCCCCCAATGGGCGGGACTGCGAACACCGGGGAGCTGTTTTTT
cdr3_aa: CASSFPPMGGTANTGELFF

j_call: TRBJ2-7
clone_size: NA
d_call: TRBD1
v_call: TRBV4-3
cdr3_nt: TGCGCCAGCAGCCAGAACCCGGGACAGAATGCTTACGAGCAGTACTTC
cdr3_aa: CASSQNPGQNAYEQYF